This is a list of T cell receptor beta chains from one sample in a study of T cells in Graves' hyperthyroidism and ophthalmopathy. One entry per CDR3 protein, called by TCRdb with MiXCR from the multiplex PCR reads. The table shows about 480,000 distinct CDR3 sequences, with roughly an eighth occurring only once. Sequencing was carried out using blood. The receptors here all came from a woman aged 18-29 years with Graves' hyperthyroidism. Both conserved end residues are part of each CDR3. The D gene is left open where the match is weak. The size of a clone is reported for some rows only, either as once, few or many, or as a class for expanded clones.

many	TRBD1	TRBV6-1	TRBJ1-6	CASFPGQGSSPLHF	TGTGCCAGCTTCCCGGGACAGGGGAGTTCACCCCTCCACTTT
-	TRBD1	TRBV19	TRBJ1-5	CASGDRDQPQHF	TGTGCCAGTGGTGACAGGGATCAGCCCCAGCATTTT
many	TRBD1	TRBV30	TRBJ1-2	CAEETGRHGYTF	TGTGCCGAAGAGACAGGGCGGCACGGCTACACCTTC
many	TRBD2	TRBV9	TRBJ2-3	CASSVGLAVTDTQYF	TGTGCCAGCAGCGTAGGACTAGCGGTAACAGATACGCAGTATTTT
many	TRBD2	TRBV9	TRBJ2-1	CASSESSGGNEQFF	TGTGCCAGCAGCGAGAGTAGCGGGGGCAATGAGCAGTTCTTC
few	TRBD2	TRBV20-1	TRBJ2-3	CSASPSLAEPSDTQYF	TGCAGTGCTAGTCCGTCACTAGCGGAACCCTCAGATACGCAGTATTTT
many	-	TRBV30	TRBJ1-2	CAWSRTQNYGYTF	TGTGCCTGGAGCAGGACTCAAAACTATGGCTACACCTTC
many	-	TRBV25-1	TRBJ1-1	CASSDSLAPSIARTTEAFF	TGTGCCAGCAGTGATTCGTTGGCACCCTCTATTGCTCGGACCACTGAAGCTTTCTTT
many	TRBD2	TRBV20-1	TRBJ2-2	CSAKGGLAGGPVTGELFF	TGCAGTGCCAAAGGGGGACTAGCGGGAGGGCCGGTCACCGGGGAGCTGTTTTTT
many	-	TRBV12-3/TRBV12-4	TRBJ2-3	CASPRGMGPQDTQYF	TGTGCCAGCCCTCGGGGGATGGGACCTCAGGATACGCAGTATTTT
many	-	TRBV2	TRBJ2-1	CASSERRQRSSYNEQFF	TGTGCCAGCAGTGAACGGCGACAGCGAAGCTCCTACAATGAGCAGTTCTTC
many	TRBD1	TRBV30	TRBJ1-1	CAWSGRGRGTEAFF	TGTGCCTGGAGTGGCAGGGGGCGAGGCACTGAAGCTTTCTTT
few	TRBD2	TRBV11-2	TRBJ2-1	CASSSTAGTSGTYNEQFF	TGTGCCAGCAGCTCTACCGCCGGGACTAGCGGGACGTACAATGAGCAGTTCTTC
many	-	TRBV13	TRBJ2-3	CASDGGDTQYF	TGTGCCAGCGACGGCGGGGATACGCAGTATTTT
-	-	TRBV18	TRBJ2-7	CASSPAGGVERTYEQYF	TGTGCCAGCTCACCAGCGGGCGGGGTTGAACGCACCTACGAGCAGTACTTC
many	-	TRBV29-1	TRBJ2-1	CSVNTNYNEQFF	TGCAGCGTCAACACAAATTACAATGAGCAGTTCTTC
-	TRBD2	TRBV11-2	TRBJ2-3	CASSLVLAGGRLDTQYF	TGTGCCAGCAGCTTAGTTCTAGCGGGAGGGCGGCTAGATACGCAGTATTTT
few	TRBD2	TRBV6-5	TRBJ2-1	CASSYGGTSGRWWVNEQFF	TGTGCCAGCAGTTACGGAGGGACTAGCGGGAGGTGGTGGGTGAATGAGCAGTTCTTC
-	TRBD2	TRBV19	TRBJ2-1	CASSLARSSGSLGEQFF	TGTGCCAGTTCCCTAGCTAGATCTAGCGGGAGCTTAGGTGAGCAGTTCTTC
many	TRBD1	TRBV29-1	TRBJ2-1	CSVEDRDRATNEQFF	TGCAGCGTTGAAGATCGAGACAGGGCGACCAATGAGCAGTTCTTC
many	-	TRBV28	TRBJ2-7	CASSLRGGGQAYEQYF	TGTGCCAGCAGTTTAAGGGGGGGGGGACAAGCCTACGAGCAGTACTTC
many	TRBD1	TRBV20-1	TRBJ2-1	CSASQGVSYNEQFF	TGCAGTGCTAGCCAGGGGGTCTCCTACAATGAGCAGTTCTTC
many	-	TRBV30	TRBJ2-3	CAWSVKDGTQYF	TGTGCCTGGAGTGTTAAGGATGGTACGCAGTATTTT
few	-	TRBV12-3/TRBV12-4	TRBJ1-2	CASSLWDKAGGYTF	TGTGCCAGCAGTTTATGGGACAAGGCGGGCGGCTACACCTTC
many	-	TRBV2	TRBJ1-5	CASSVDSNQPQHF	TGTGCCAGCAGCGTAGATAGCAATCAGCCCCAGCATTTT
-	-	TRBV30	TRBJ1-2	CAWRSGLNYGYTF	TGTGCCTGGAGATCAGGGCTTAACTATGGCTACACCTTC
few	TRBD1	TRBV5-1	TRBJ2-1	CASSLGTGEGYNEQFF	TGCGCCAGCAGCCTGGGGACAGGCGAGGGGTACAATGAGCAGTTCTTC
-	TRBD1	TRBV18	TRBJ1-1	CASSPSGTVNTEAFF	TGTGCCAGCTCACCATCTGGGACAGTGAACACTGAAGCTTTCTTT
few	TRBD2	TRBV6-1	TRBJ2-1	CASRTSLPFF	TGTGCCAGCAGGACTAGCTTACCGTTCTTC
many	TRBD1	TRBV27	TRBJ2-7	CASSLFSQGVGYEQYF	TGTGCCAGCAGTCTCTTTTCCCAGGGGGTTGGGTACGAGCAGTACTTC
-	TRBD2	TRBV6-2/TRBV6-3	TRBJ2-1	CASTNSLAGGSYNEQFF	TGTGCCAGCACCAACTCCCTAGCGGGAGGGTCCTACAATGAGCAGTTCTTC
many	-	TRBV20-1	TRBJ2-3	CSARSAGISTDTQYF	TGCAGTGCTAGGTCCGCGGGAATCAGCACAGATACGCAGTATTTT
-	TRBD1	TRBV28	TRBJ2-7	CASSLQMGTGYEQYF	TGTGCCAGCAGTCTTCAAATGGGGACAGGCTACGAGCAGTACTTC
many	-	TRBV27	TRBJ2-3	CASKADTQYF	TGTGCCAGCAAGGCCGATACGCAGTATTTT
-	-	TRBV5-1	TRBJ1-4	CASSLEGPGREKLFF	TGCGCCAGCAGCTTGGAAGGGCCAGGGAGGGAAAAACTGTTTTTT
many	-	TRBV9	TRBJ1-4	CASSVRDGPEKLFF	TGTGCCAGCAGCGTACGGGACGGCCCTGAAAAACTGTTTTTT
many	-	TRBV3-1	TRBJ2-5	CASSPPPLYQETQYF	TGTGCCAGCAGTCCCCCCCCCCTTTACCAAGAGACCCAGTACTTC
many	TRBD2	TRBV29-1	TRBJ2-2	CSVEGRTSGSGELFF	TGCAGCGTTGAAGGGAGGACTAGTGGGTCCGGGGAGCTGTTTTTT